This passage covers 10 T cell receptor beta chains from one sample sequenced in a study of T cells in Graves' hyperthyroidism and ophthalmopathy (dated by TCRdb to the late 2010s). Libraries were constructed by multiplex PCR. Sequencing instrument: Illumina HiSeq 2000. Amplification of TCR beta CDR3 regions was carried out from RNA transcripts. The first round of RT-PCR for the TCR CDR3 was performed with the HTBI primer set and the Qiagen OneStep RT-PCR kit. The raw public reads went through TCRdb reprocessing: fastp at Q25, MiXCR clone calling, in-frame beta chains kept. Rows matching on CDR3 protein sequence are summarized as one entry with the most common DNA and genes. This sample is represented by about 680,000 distinct CDR3 sequences; about 35% of them were singletons. The biggest ten clones account for around 31% of the sample. Sequencing input: blood. The receptors derive from a middle-aged woman with Graves' hyperthyroidism.

The CDR3 spells CASSSPVSGGSYGYTF. CDR3 sequence (DNA): TGTGCCAGCAGCTCCCCCGTTTCGGGGGGATCCTATGGCTACACCTTC. This chain joins TRBV9 and TRBJ1-2; a weak D match, TRBD1 (5 bases). V was shortened by 4 bases and J by 4 bases, with 20 bases between the two germline ends. The length of the CDR3 is 16 residues. Germline CDR1 and CDR2: SGDLS and YYNGEE.

V is TRBV12-3 or TRBV12-4 and J is TRBJ1-1; the D gene is possibly TRBD1 (6 bases). CDR3 length equals 15 residues. Trimming pared 1 base from V and 5 bases from J, leaving 14 bases between. CDR3 DNA: TGTGCCAGCAGTTTAGGCACGGGGGGCTGGACTGAAGCTTTCTTT. It specifies CASSLGTGGWTEAFF.

There are a few counts of this clonotype. The chain couples TRBV29-1 to TRBJ1-1, with 8 bases fitting TRBD1. This CDR3 region has 14 residues. With V trimmed by 6 bases and J by 4 bases, 10 bases remained unmatched. Looked up from germline, CDR1 is SQVTM and CDR2 is ANQGSEA. The chain's CDR3 is CSVGKQGGGTEAFF. The CDR3 bases are TGCAGCGTCGGAAAACAGGGGGGAGGCACTGAAGCTTTCTTT.

On this clonotype itself: At one boundary the junction diverges from the germline segment, which might be a read error. The V gene is TRBV27, the J gene TRBJ1-4; 9 positions match TRBD1. There are 9 residues in the CDR3. Germline loops: CDR1 MNHEY, CDR2 SMNVEV (reference sequence). CDR3 amino acids: CASSSTGGF. The CDR3 DNA is TGTGCCAGCAGTTCAACAGGGGGCTTT.

This rearrangement joins TRBV18 to TRBJ2-5; 7 nucleotides line up with TRBD2. Trimming at V came to 8 bases and at J to 5 bases, leaving 20 bases not matched to a gene. The CDR3 length is 17 residues. Per the germline V gene, CDR1 is KGHSH and CDR2 is LQKENI. The CDR3 coding sequence is TGTGCCAGCGTTGCCCCTTTAGCGGGCTCTAGTGGGGAGACCCAGTACTTC. Encoded protein: CASVAPLAGSSGETQYF.

The chain has TRBV28 and TRBJ2-1; 9 nucleotides align to TRBD1. With V trimmed by 5 bases and J by 6 bases, 11 bases remained unmatched. This CDR3 contains 16 residues. Per germline, CDR1 MDHEN and CDR2 SYDVKM. In DNA, the CDR3 is TGTGCCAGCAGTGAACGCGGGACAGGGCGAGGCAATGAGCAGTTCTTC. The encoded protein is CASSERGTGRGNEQFF.

Notes on this clonotype: At one end, the junction sequence differs from germline, possibly due to a read error. The CDR3 DNA reads as TGTGCCAGCAGCCTAGGACTAGCGGGAAGCAACACCATATATTTT. Encoded protein: CASSLGLAGSNTIYF. The rearrangement links TRBV13 to TRBJ1-3; unclear D gene. The CDR3 is 15 amino acids. Germline lookup yields CDR1 PRHDT and CDR2 FYEKMQ (reference sequence).

This clonotype was detected ten times or more. The V call is TRBV2, the J call TRBJ1-6; possibly TRBD1 for D (5 bases). Deletions cut 7 bases from V and 16 bases from J, with 20 bases between. The CDR3 totals 13 residues. Germline V gene sequence: CDR1 SNHLY, CDR2 FYNNEI. The CDR3 nucleotides read TGTGCCAGCACCAGCAACCGGGACGGGGCTCTCCACTTT. Protein product: CASTSNRDGALHF.

This clonotype has ten or more counts. The chain joins TRBV24-1 to TRBJ1-1; maybe TRBD1 (6 bases). Germline V lookup: CDR1 KGHDR, CDR2 SFDVKD. V was clipped by 0 bases and J by 5 bases, with 12 bases between them. The CDR3 extends over 15 amino acids. The CDR3 sequence: CATSDLHYRVTEAFF. CDR3 nucleotides: TGTGCCACCAGTGATTTGCACTACAGGGTGACTGAAGCTTTCTTT.

The V and J genes are TRBV25-1 and TRBJ1-5, with 8 nucleotides matching TRBD1. The J segment lost 6 bases and the V segment lost 2 bases, leaving 3 bases of the junction unmatched. CDR1 MGHDK and CDR2 SYGVNS come from the germline V gene. CDR3 length: 14 residues. The CDR3 DNA sequence: TGTGCCAGCAGTGAAGGGGACAGGTTTCAGCCCCAGCATTTT. Protein: CASSEGDRFQPQHF.